The rows below give T cell receptor beta chains drawn from one sample of a study of cytomegalovirus exposure and HLA in healthy donors. Assay used: immunoSEQ multiplex PCR; TCRdb lists only in-frame clones, some missing. The profile shows 100,000 to 150,000 clones, over 9.5% of them singletons. The sequenced material came from PBMCs. The receptors originated from a woman aged 18-35 years in good health and CMV-seropositive. The conserved cysteine and the conserved F or W are not part of the CDR3 here. The order of the fields is D gene, J gene, V gene, CDR3 protein. A D gene is named only where the DNA matches it firmly.

d_call: TRBD2; j_call: TRBJ2-1; v_call: TRBV30; cdr3_aa: AWTETSGDEQF
d_call: NA; j_call: TRBJ2-3; v_call: TRBV18; cdr3_aa: ASSPRQEDTQY
d_call: NA; j_call: TRBJ2-1; v_call: TRBV7-9; cdr3_aa: ASSLVGRGLEGNEQF
d_call: TRBD1; j_call: TRBJ2-1; v_call: TRBV6-6; cdr3_aa: ASSYSGQGVVNEQF
d_call: TRBD1; j_call: TRBJ1-1; v_call: TRBV19; cdr3_aa: ASRDRAANTEAF
d_call: TRBD2; j_call: TRBJ2-7; v_call: TRBV30; cdr3_aa: AWSVAGGPSEQY
d_call: NA; j_call: TRBJ1-1; v_call: TRBV7-9; cdr3_aa: ASSLKPLPLGSTEAF
d_call: NA; j_call: TRBJ2-1; v_call: TRBV6-4; cdr3_aa: ASRSQGSFQNEQF
d_call: TRBD1; j_call: TRBJ1-1; v_call: TRBV30; cdr3_aa: AWSLRDRRNTEAF
d_call: NA; j_call: TRBJ1-3; v_call: TRBV7-3; cdr3_aa: ASNPGTRPGNTIY
d_call: NA; j_call: TRBJ2-7; v_call: TRBV7-9; cdr3_aa: ASSRPTGTADEQY
d_call: TRBD1; j_call: TRBJ1-2; v_call: TRBV13; cdr3_aa: ASSTKLTGVQANYGYT
d_call: TRBD1; j_call: TRBJ2-1; v_call: TRBV29-1; cdr3_aa: SVDMGTGSNEQF
d_call: TRBD1; j_call: TRBJ2-7; v_call: TRBV19; cdr3_aa: ASKNLGQGAGEQY
d_call: TRBD2; j_call: TRBJ2-1; v_call: TRBV7-3; cdr3_aa: ASSRATSGMNEQF
d_call: TRBD1; j_call: TRBJ2-3; v_call: TRBV28; cdr3_aa: ASSLRTGGADTQY
d_call: NA; j_call: TRBJ2-1; v_call: TRBV7-9; cdr3_aa: ASSPTLRVYNEQF
d_call: TRBD1; j_call: TRBJ1-1; v_call: TRBV11-2; cdr3_aa: ASSWDRGDTEAF
d_call: TRBD1; j_call: TRBJ2-1; v_call: TRBV27; cdr3_aa: ASSLRDRGSYEQF
d_call: NA; j_call: TRBJ2-7; v_call: TRBV7-6; cdr3_aa: ASSVRPGVWDEQY
d_call: NA; j_call: TRBJ2-3; v_call: TRBV10-3; cdr3_aa: AIRYTDTQY
d_call: NA; j_call: TRBJ2-1; v_call: TRBV5-6; cdr3_aa: ASSWTRTDGVGEQF